This record covers a single T cell receptor (beta chain). Its antigen is undetermined. The CDR3 regions of TCR beta were amplified from RNA transcripts. An initial round of RT-PCR targeting the TCR CDR3 relied on the HTBI primer set. MiXCR, applied by TCRdb to the multiplex PCR reads, yields one record per CDR3 protein. The sample consists of hundreds of thousands of distinct CDR3 sequences, roughly 40% of them appearing once. Germline trimming cut 4 bases from V and 6 bases from J; bases unmatched to any gene: 7. The CDR3 has 17 amino acids. The data were obtained in a study of T cells in Graves' hyperthyroidism and ophthalmopathy. General study points: In blood, most of the thyroid clonotypes expanded above 0.001 were also present.

The rearrangement joins TRBV12-3 or TRBV12-4 to TRBJ2-2; 14 positions agree with TRBD2. The sequence was obtained from a man aged 18 to 35 with Graves' hyperthyroidism. The sample was blood. The CDR3 loop reads CASSSRLAGGQAGELFF. The CDR3 DNA reads as TGTGCCAGCAGTTCGCGACTAGCGGGGGGGCAAGCCGGGGAGCTGTTTTTT.